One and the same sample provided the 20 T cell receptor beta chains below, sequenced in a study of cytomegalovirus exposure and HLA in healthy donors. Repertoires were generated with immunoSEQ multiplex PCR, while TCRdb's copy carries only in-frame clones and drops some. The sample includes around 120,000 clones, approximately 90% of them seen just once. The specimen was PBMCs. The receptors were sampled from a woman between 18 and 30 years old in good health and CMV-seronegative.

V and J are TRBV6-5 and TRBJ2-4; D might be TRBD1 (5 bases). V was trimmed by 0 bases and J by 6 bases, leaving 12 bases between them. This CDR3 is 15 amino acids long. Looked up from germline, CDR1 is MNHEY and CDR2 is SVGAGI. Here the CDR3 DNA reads TGTGCCAGCAGTTACTCTGACAGTTATGGAAACATTCAGTACTTC. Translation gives CASSYSDSYGNIQYF.

The chain's CDR3 is CASSADRGRDYGYTF. The CDR3 DNA reads TGTGCCAGCAGCGCGGACAGGGGGCGAGACTATGGCTACACCTTC. The V gene is TRBV9, the J gene TRBJ1-2; 11 positions match TRBD1. Trimming at V came to 3 bases and at J to 3 bases, leaving 4 bases not matched to a gene. The CDR3 covers 15 residues. CDR1 is SGDLS and CDR2 is YYNGEE in the germline V gene.

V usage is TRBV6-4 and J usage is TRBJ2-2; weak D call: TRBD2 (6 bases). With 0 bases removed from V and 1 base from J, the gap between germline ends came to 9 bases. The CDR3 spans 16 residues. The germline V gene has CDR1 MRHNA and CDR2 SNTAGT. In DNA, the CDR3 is TGTGCCAGCAGTGACTCGGCGGGGATGAACACCGGGGAGCTGTTTTTT. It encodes CASSDSAGMNTGELFF.

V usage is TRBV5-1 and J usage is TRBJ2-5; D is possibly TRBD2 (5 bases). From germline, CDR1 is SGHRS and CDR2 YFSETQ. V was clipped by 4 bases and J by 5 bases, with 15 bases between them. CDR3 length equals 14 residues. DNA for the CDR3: TGCGCCAGCAGCCCTGGACTCCCGGAGGAGACCCAGTACTTC. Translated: CASSPGLPEETQYF.

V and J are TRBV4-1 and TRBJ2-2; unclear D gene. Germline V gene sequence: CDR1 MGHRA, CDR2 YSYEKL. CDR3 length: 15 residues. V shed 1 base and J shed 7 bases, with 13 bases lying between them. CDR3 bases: TGCGCCAGCAGCCAAGGATACTTCACGGGCGGGGAGCTGTTTTTT. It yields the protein CASSQGYFTGGELFF.

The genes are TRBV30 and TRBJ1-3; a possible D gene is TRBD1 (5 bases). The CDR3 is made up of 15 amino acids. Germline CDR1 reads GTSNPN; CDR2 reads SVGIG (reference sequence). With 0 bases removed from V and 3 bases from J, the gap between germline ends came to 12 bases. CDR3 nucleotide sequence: TGTGCCTGGAGTGTACGCAGGGCGGATGGAAACACCATATATTTT. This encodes CAWSVRRADGNTIYF.

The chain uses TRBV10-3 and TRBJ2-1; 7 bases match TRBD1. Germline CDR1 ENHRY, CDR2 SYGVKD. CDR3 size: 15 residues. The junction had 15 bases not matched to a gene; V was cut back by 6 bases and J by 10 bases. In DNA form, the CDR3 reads TGTGCCATCAGAGGCCCCGGGACAGACCGAGGGGAGCAGTTCTTC. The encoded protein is CAIRGPGTDRGEQFF.

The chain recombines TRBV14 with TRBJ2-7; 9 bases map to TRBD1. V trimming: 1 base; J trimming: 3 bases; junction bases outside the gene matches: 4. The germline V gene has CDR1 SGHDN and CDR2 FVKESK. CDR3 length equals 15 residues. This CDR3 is CASSQGTGVYYEQYF. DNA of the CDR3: TGTGCCAGCAGCCAAGGGACAGGGGTTTACTACGAGCAGTACTTC.

The CDR3 DNA is TGTGCCAGCAGCTTGGCGGGGGAAGATCAGCCCCAGCATTTT. Translating it yields CASSLAGEDQPQHF. This chain joins TRBV5-4 and TRBJ1-5, with a weak D call TRBD1 (5 bases). The V end was cut by 0 bases, the J end by 5 bases, with 9 bases between. There are 14 residues in the CDR3. Germline CDR1 and CDR2: SGHNT and YYREEE (reference sequence).

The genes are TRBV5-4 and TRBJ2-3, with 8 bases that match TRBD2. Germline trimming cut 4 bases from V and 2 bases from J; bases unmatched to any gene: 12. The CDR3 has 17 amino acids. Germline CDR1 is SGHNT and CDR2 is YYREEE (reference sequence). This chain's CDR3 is CASSGISGAGPTDTQYF. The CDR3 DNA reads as TGTGCCAGCAGCGGTATTAGCGGGGCGGGTCCCACAGATACGCAGTATTTT.

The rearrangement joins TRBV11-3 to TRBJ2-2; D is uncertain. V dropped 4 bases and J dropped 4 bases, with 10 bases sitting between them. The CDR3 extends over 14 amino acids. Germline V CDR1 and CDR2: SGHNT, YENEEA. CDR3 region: CASSSARITGELFF. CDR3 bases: TGTGCCAGCAGCTCGGCTAGGATCACCGGGGAGCTGTTTTTT.

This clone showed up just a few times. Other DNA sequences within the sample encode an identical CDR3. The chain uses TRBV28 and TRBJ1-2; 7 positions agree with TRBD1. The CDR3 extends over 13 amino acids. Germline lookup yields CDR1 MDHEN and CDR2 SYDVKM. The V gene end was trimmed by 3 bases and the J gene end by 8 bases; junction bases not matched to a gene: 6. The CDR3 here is CASSFEGADGYTF. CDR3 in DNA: TGTGCCAGCAGTTTTGAGGGGGCTGACGGCTACACCTTC.

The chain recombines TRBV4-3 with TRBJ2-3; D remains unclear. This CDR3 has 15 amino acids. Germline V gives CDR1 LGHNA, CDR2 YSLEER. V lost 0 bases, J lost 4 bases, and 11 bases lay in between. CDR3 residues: CASSQDGRVADTQYF. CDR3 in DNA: TGCGCCAGCAGCCAAGATGGTAGAGTAGCAGATACGCAGTATTTT.

The CDR3 DNA reads TGTGCCTGGAGTGTATCAGCGGGGGTGGAGTACTTC. This sequence encodes CAWSVSAGVEYF. V usage is TRBV30 and J usage is TRBJ2-5; 8 bases align to TRBD2. This CDR3 contains 12 residues. Germline values: CDR1 GTSNPN, CDR2 SVGIG (reference sequence). J was trimmed by 12 bases and V by 0 bases; bases with no gene match: 6.

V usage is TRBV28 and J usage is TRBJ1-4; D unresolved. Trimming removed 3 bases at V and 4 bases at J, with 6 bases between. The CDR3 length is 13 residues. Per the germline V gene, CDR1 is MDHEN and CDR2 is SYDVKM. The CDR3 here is CASSFAGNEKLFF. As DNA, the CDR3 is TGTGCCAGCAGTTTTGCGGGTAATGAAAAACTGTTTTTT.

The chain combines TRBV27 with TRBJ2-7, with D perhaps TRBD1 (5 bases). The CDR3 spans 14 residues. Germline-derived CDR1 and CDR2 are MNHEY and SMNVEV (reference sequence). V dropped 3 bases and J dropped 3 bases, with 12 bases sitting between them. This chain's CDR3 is CASSLGQTIYEQYF. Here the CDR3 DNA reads TGTGCCAGCAGTTTGGGGCAGACCATCTACGAGCAGTACTTC.

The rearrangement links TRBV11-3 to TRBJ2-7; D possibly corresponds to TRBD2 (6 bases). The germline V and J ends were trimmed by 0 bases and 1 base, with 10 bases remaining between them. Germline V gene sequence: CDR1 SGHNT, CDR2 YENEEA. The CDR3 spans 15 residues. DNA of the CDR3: TGTGCCAGCAGCTTAGATCTTCGGGGGTCCTACGAGCAGTACTTC. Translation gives CASSLDLRGSYEQYF.

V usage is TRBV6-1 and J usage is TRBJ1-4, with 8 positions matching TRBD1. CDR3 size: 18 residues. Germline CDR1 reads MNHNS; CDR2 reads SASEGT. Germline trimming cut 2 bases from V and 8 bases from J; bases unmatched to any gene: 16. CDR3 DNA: TGTGCCAGCAGTGAAACCCCGGGACAGGCGCCCCTGGGGGAAAAACTGTTTTTT. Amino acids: CASSETPGQAPLGEKLFF.

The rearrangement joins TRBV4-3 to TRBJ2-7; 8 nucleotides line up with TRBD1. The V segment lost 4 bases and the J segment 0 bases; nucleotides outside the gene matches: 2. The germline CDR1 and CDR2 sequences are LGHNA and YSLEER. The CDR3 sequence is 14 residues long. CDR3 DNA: TGCGCCAGCAGCCCCGGACAGGGCTCCTACGAGCAGTACTTC. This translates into CASSPGQGSYEQYF.

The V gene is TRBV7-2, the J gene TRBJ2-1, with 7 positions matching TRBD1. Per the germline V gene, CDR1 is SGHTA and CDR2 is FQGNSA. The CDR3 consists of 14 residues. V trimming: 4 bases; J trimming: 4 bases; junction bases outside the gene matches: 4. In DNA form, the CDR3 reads TGTGCCAGCAGCTCCCTGACAGGGTACAATGAGCAGTTCTTC. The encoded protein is CASSSLTGYNEQFF.